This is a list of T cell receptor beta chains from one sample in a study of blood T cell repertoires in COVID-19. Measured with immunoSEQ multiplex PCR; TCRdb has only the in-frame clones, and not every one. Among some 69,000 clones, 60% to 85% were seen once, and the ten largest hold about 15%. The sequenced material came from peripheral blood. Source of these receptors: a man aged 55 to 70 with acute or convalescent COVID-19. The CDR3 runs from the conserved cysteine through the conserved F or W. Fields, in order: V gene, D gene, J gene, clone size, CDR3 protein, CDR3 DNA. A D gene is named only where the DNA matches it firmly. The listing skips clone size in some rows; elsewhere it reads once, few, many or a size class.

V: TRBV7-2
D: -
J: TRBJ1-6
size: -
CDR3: CASSLAGPAYSPLHF
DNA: TGTGCCAGCAGCTTAGCGGGGCCAGCTTATTCACCCCTCCACTTT

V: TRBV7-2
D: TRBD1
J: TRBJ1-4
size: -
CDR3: CASSLDRGREKLFF
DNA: TGTGCCAGCAGCTTGGACAGGGGGCGGGAAAAACTGTTTTTT

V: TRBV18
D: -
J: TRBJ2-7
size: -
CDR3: CASSQQGTYEQYF
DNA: TGTGCCAGCTCACAGCAGGGAACCTACGAGCAGTACTTC

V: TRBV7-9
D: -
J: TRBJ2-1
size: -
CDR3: CASSLAYRAYNEQFF
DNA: TGTGCCAGCAGCTTAGCGTACAGGGCCTACAATGAGCAGTTCTTC

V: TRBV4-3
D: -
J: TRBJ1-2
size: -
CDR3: CASSQVTGVGGYTF
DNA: TGCGCCAGCAGCCAAGTCACAGGCGTCGGGGGCTACACCTTC

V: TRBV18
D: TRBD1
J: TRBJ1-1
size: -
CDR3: CASSVTLGQANTEAFF
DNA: TGTGCCAGCTCAGTAACCCTAGGACAGGCGAACACTGAAGCTTTCTTT

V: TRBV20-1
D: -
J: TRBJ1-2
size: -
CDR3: CSASVPNGYTF
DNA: TGCAGTGCTAGTGTTCCTAATGGCTACACCTTC

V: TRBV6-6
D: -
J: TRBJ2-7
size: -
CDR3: CASSRTDRGSYEQYF
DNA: TGTGCCAGCAGCCGAACGGACCGGGGCTCCTACGAGCAGTACTTC

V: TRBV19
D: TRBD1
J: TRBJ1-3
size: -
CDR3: CASSSRQGRINGGNTIYF
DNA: TGTGCCAGTAGTTCCCGACAGGGGAGGATAAATGGTGGAAACACCATATATTTT

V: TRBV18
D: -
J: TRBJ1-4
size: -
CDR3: CASSRREDEKLFF
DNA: TGTGCCAGCTCACGCAGGGAGGATGAAAAACTGTTTTTT

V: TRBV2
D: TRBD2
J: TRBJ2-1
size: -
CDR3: CASRAGLVRYNEQFF
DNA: TGTGCCAGCAGGGCGGGACTAGTTCGCTACAATGAGCAGTTCTTC

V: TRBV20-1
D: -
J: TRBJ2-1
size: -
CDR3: CSATGGREQFF
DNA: TGCAGTGCTACCGGGGGACGAGAGCAGTTCTTC

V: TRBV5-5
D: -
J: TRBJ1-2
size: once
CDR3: CASSPAGSSYYGYTF
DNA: TGTGCCAGCAGCCCGGCGGGCAGCAGCTACTATGGCTACACCTTC

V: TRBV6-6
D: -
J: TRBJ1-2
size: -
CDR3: CASRRSQGGDYGYTF
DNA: TGTGCCAGCAGGCGATCACAGGGTGGTGACTATGGCTACACCTTC

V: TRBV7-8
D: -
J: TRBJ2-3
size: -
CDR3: CASSLAGGAGPDTQYF
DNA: TGTGCCAGCAGCTTAGCGGGGGGTGCGGGACCAGATACGCAGTATTTT

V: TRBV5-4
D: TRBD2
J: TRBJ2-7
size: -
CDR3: CASSLVSGGPSYEQYF
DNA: TGTGCCAGCAGCTTGGTTAGCGGGGGCCCCTCCTACGAGCAGTACTTC

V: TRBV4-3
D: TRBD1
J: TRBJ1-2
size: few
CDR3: CASSQDRTGDYGYTF
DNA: TGCGCCAGCAGCCAAGATCGGACAGGGGACTATGGCTACACCTTC

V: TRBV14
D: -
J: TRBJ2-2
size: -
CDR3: CASSPLLLNTGELFF
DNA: TGTGCCAGCAGCCCTCTCTTATTGAACACCGGGGAGCTGTTTTTT

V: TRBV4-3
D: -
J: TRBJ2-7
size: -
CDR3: CASSLRGAGYEQYF
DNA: TGCGCCAGCAGCCTTCGGGGGGCTGGCTACGAGCAGTACTTC

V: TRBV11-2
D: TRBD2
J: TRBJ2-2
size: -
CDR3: CASSLVPSGGASTGELFF
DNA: TGTGCCAGCAGCTTAGTGCCTAGCGGGGGGGCGAGCACCGGGGAGCTGTTTTTT

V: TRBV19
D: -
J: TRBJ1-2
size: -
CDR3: CASSIGRQYGYTF
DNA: TGTGCCAGTAGTATTGGTAGACAGTATGGCTACACCTTC

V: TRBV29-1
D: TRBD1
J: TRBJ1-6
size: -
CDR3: CSARTGGDNSPLHF
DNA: TGCAGCGCCCGGACAGGGGGGGATAATTCACCCCTCCACTTT

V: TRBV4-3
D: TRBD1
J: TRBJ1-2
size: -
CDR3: CASSLGQGLAAYGYTF
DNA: TGCGCCAGCAGCCTAGGACAGGGTTTGGCGGCCTATGGCTACACCTTC

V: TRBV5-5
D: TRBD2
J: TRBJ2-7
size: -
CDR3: CASTLAGSSGYEQYF
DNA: TGTGCCAGCACCTTAGCGGGGTCCTCCGGCTACGAGCAGTACTTC